This T cell receptor beta chain was profiled in a study of blood T cell repertoires in COVID-19. Study overall: The origin of the acute and convalescent COVID-19 samples was the United States, Italy and Spain.

The V gene lost 2 bases and the J gene lost 3 bases, with 12 bases spanning the gap. The CDR3 spans 14 residues. CDR1 and CDR2 from the germline V gene are SQVTM and ANQGSEA. Generated by immunoSEQ multiplex PCR, the TCRdb table keeps only in-frame clones and is missing some. The sample shows roughly 300,000 clones, 85% of them seen only once. This TCR derives from a woman between 45 and 60 years old who had recovered from COVID-19. The genes are TRBV29-1 and TRBJ2-3; TRBD2 might be the D (5 bases). Material for sequencing was PBMCs or T cells enriched from blood (not recorded which). CDR3 sequence: CSVEPGRRTDTQYF. CDR3 coding DNA: TGCAGCGTTGAACCGGGAAGGAGAACAGATACGCAGTATTTT.